Below, 21 T cell receptor beta chains from the same sample are listed, as sequenced in a study of blood T cell repertoires in COVID-19. Sequencing used immunoSEQ multiplex PCR; TCRdb keeps in-frame clones, though not all of them. The sample includes 250,000 to 400,000 clones, 70% to 90% seen only once; the top ten take about 5%. The sequencing input was PBMCs or T cells enriched from blood (not recorded which). The receptors stem from a woman in her twenties or thirties who had recovered from COVID-19.

A few counts support this clone. An end of the junction does not agree with germline; a read error may underlie this. This chain joins TRBV28 and TRBJ1-5; TRBD1 matches at 10 bases. The CDR3 sequence is 20 residues long. In germline, CDR1 is MDHEN, CDR2 SYDVKM. The CDR3 sequence is CASIRTPGQGYLPGYQHQHF. In DNA form, the CDR3 reads TGTGCCAGCATCAGGACTCCGGGACAGGGGTATCTTCCGGGGTATCAGCACCAGCATTTT.

This clone was seen a few times. The chain uses TRBV5-1 and TRBJ1-2; 11 bases agree with TRBD1. Looked up from germline, CDR1 is SGHRS and CDR2 is YFSETQ. The J segment lost 3 bases and the V segment lost 4 bases, leaving 5 bases of the junction unmatched. The CDR3 is made up of 15 amino acids. The CDR3, as DNA: TGCGCCAGCAGCGAGCCGGGACAGGGGGACTATGGCTACACCTTC. It codes for CASSEPGQGDYGYTF.

This clone was recorded only once. The V and J genes are TRBV12-3 or TRBV12-4 and TRBJ1-1; TRBD1 matches at 8 bases. This CDR3 is built from 13 residues. V lost 3 bases to trimming and J lost 10 bases; unmatched junction nucleotides: 7. The CDR3 sequence: CASSFSGQGVAFF. CDR3 DNA: TGTGCCAGCAGTTTTTCTGGACAGGGAGTAGCTTTCTTT.

This chain links TRBV2 with TRBJ1-3; 7 bases line up with TRBD1. CDR3 length equals 14 residues. J was trimmed by 4 bases and V by 8 bases; bases with no gene match: 8. In germline, CDR1 is SNHLY, CDR2 FYNNEI. CDR3 sequence reads: CASFKEGQGNTIYF. The CDR3 nucleotides are TGTGCCAGCTTCAAAGAGGGACAGGGAAACACCATATATTTT.

The chain has TRBV7-6 and TRBJ2-3, with TRBD2 as a possible D gene (7 bases). Germline assignment: CDR1 SGHVS and CDR2 FNYEAQ. The CDR3 covers 17 residues. Between the trimmed V and J ends, which lost 5 bases and 0 bases, there was a span of 18 bases. CDR3 in DNA: TGTGCCAGCAGCCCCAACCCGCGGGGGCCGAGCACAGATACGCAGTATTTT. It yields the protein CASSPNPRGPSTDTQYF. The entire variable domain, with the rest obtained from reference TRBV7-6 and TRBJ2-3, is as follows: GAGVSQSPRYKVTKRGQDVALRCDPISGHVSLYWYRQALGQGPEFLTYFNYEAQQDKSGLPNDRFSAERPEGSISTLTIQRTEQRDSAMYRCASSPNPRGPSTDTQYFGPGTRLTVL.

The V and J genes are TRBV5-6 and TRBJ2-3; D unclear. Trimming removed 4 bases from V and 2 bases from J, with 11 bases in between. The length of the CDR3 is 14 residues. The V gene's germline CDR1 is SGHDT and CDR2 YYEEEE. The CDR3, as DNA: TGTGCCAGCAGCCTTGGGCCGAACACAGATACGCAGTATTTT. Amino acid sequence: CASSLGPNTDTQYF.

This sequence joins TRBV2 and TRBJ1-1; D might be TRBD1 (5 bases). Looked up from germline, CDR1 is SNHLY and CDR2 is FYNNEI. The CDR3 has 16 amino acids. V was trimmed by 3 bases and J by 3 bases, leaving 17 bases between them. For the CDR3, the DNA is TGTGCCAGCAGTGATCGGGGGTTCAATGAGGACACTGAAGCTTTCTTT. It specifies CASSDRGFNEDTEAFF.

The chain has TRBV29-1 and TRBJ2-7; D may be TRBD1 (6 bases). Per germline, CDR1 SQVTM and CDR2 ANQGSEA. Trimming shortened V by 7 bases and J by 6 bases, and 16 bases separated the two germline ends. There are 12 residues in the CDR3. This chain's CDR3 is CSAETGSTEQYF. CDR3 nucleotides: TGCAGCGCCGAAACAGGGTCGACCGAGCAGTACTTC.

This sequence joins TRBV20-1 and TRBJ1-3; no firm D call. The CDR3 is made up of 11 amino acids. Germline values: CDR1 DFQATT, CDR2 SNEGSKA (reference sequence). Between the trimmed V and J ends, which lost 5 bases and 5 bases, there was a span of 7 bases. CDR3 DNA sequence: TGCAGTGCTCTAGCTCGAAACACCATATATTTT. Its protein is CSALARNTIYF.

The chain employs TRBV7-9 and TRBJ1-6; D is undetermined. This CDR3 contains 14 residues. CDR1 SEHNR and CDR2 FQNEAQ come from the germline V gene (reference sequence). Trimming shortened V by 1 base and J by 5 bases, and 6 bases separated the two germline ends. The DNA of the CDR3 is TGTGCCAGCAGCTTAGACAGTAATAATTCACCCCTCCACTTT. Its protein is CASSLDSNNSPLHF.

The rearrangement joins TRBV19 to TRBJ2-7; no firm D call. The CDR3 runs 15 residues. V was pared by 0 bases and J by 2 bases, with 11 bases between. The germline V gene encodes CDR1 LNHDA and CDR2 SQIVND (reference sequence). The CDR3 bases are TGTGCCAGTAGTATAGACTTCTCCAGGACCTACGAGCAGTACTTC. Translating gives CASSIDFSRTYEQYF.

This clone was counted once. The chain employs TRBV9 and TRBJ2-3, with D tentatively TRBD2 (6 bases). The CDR3 extends over 15 amino acids. Between the trimmed V and J ends, which lost 1 base and 0 bases, there was a span of 9 bases. In germline, CDR1 is SGDLS, CDR2 YYNGEE. This CDR3 is CASSVLAESTDTQYF. CDR3 bases: TGTGCCAGCAGCGTATTAGCGGAGAGCACAGATACGCAGTATTTT.

The J gene is TRBJ2-7, the V gene TRBV10-1; D is perhaps TRBD2 (7 bases). V was trimmed by 7 bases and J by 0 bases, leaving 10 bases between them. CDR3 length equals 13 residues. The germline V gene has CDR1 WNHNN and CDR2 SYGVQD (reference sequence). The CDR3 DNA is TGCGCCAGCAAGGGGGGGCCCTCCTACGAGCAGTACTTC. It encodes CASKGGPSYEQYF.

This chain uses TRBV6-5 with TRBJ2-7; 7 bases are a match to TRBD1. The CDR3 is 14 residues long. Germline loops: CDR1 MNHEY, CDR2 SVGAGI. The trim removed 4 bases at V and 2 bases at J, leaving 5 bases unmatched. For the CDR3, the DNA is TGTGCCAGCAGTTCGGACAGGAGGACCTACGAGCAGTACTTC. It translates to CASSSDRRTYEQYF.

This clone was observed a handful of times. This chain links TRBV7-9 with TRBJ2-7, with 7 bases fitting TRBD1. The J segment lost 7 bases and the V segment lost 10 bases, leaving 7 bases of the junction unmatched. This CDR3 spans 11 amino acids. Germline CDR1 SEHNR, CDR2 FQNEAQ (reference sequence). In nucleotides, the CDR3 is TGTGCCACCGAGGGGGCCGGGGAGCAGTACTTC. Residues: CATEGAGEQYF.

The rearrangement links TRBV5-1 to TRBJ1-1; D uncertain. Germline assignment: CDR1 SGHRS and CDR2 YFSETQ. V lost 4 bases and J lost 4, with 14 bases in between. This CDR3 comprises 14 residues. This CDR3 is CASSPSGSGTEAFF. CDR3 nucleotide sequence: TGCGCCAGCAGCCCCTCCGGGTCGGGCACTGAAGCTTTCTTT.

The chain recombines TRBV3-1 (or the pseudogene TRBV3-2) with TRBJ1-6; D might be TRBD1 (5 bases). Germline-derived CDR1 and CDR2 are LGHDT and YNNKEL (reference sequence). Trimming took 0 bases from V and 5 from J, leaving 11 bases between them. The CDR3 contains 16 residues. The CDR3 DNA sequence: TGTGCCAGCAGCCAAGAGGGAGGGGCTAATAATTCACCCCTCCACTTT. Its protein product is CASSQEGGANNSPLHF.

The table lists this clone with a few counts. The chain uses TRBV19 and TRBJ1-5; a possible D gene is TRBD1 (5 bases). This CDR3 has 16 amino acids. Germline CDR1 LNHDA, CDR2 SQIVND (reference sequence). V was pared by 10 bases and J by 2 bases, with 21 bases between. The CDR3 loop is CATMEGTLGGNQPQHF. The CDR3 nucleotides read TGTGCCACCATGGAGGGGACCCTCGGGGGCAATCAGCCCCAGCATTTT.

This clone was recorded once. The CDR3 reads CASSFTGVLSNEQFF. The DNA for the CDR3 is TGTGCCAGCAGCTTTACGGGGGTATTGTCCAATGAGCAGTTCTTC. The chain joins TRBV11-2 to TRBJ2-1; tentatively, D is TRBD2 (6 bases). Trimming left V 3 bases short and J 6 bases short, with 15 bases between. The CDR3 extends over 15 amino acids. The germline V gene has CDR1 SGHAT and CDR2 FQNNGV.

This chain connects TRBV5-5 to TRBJ2-2; D perhaps matches TRBD1 (5 bases). Germline loops: CDR1 SGHKS, CDR2 YYEKEE (reference sequence). The CDR3 consists of 15 residues. The ends were cut back, 4 bases at V and 3 bases at J, with 13 bases in the middle. The CDR3 DNA sequence: TGTGCCAGCAGCCCGGCGTCAGGGTACACCGGGGAGCTGTTTTTT. The encoded protein is CASSPASGYTGELFF.

The chain uses TRBV27 and TRBJ1-1; D not certain. CDR3 length equals 14 residues. Germline values: CDR1 MNHEY, CDR2 SMNVEV (reference sequence). The V gene lost 0 bases and the J gene lost 7 bases, with 12 bases spanning the gap. The CDR3 DNA sequence: TGTGCCAGCAGTTTATCAAATTCGGGAGGTGAAGCTTTCTTT. Amino acids: CASSLSNSGGEAFF.